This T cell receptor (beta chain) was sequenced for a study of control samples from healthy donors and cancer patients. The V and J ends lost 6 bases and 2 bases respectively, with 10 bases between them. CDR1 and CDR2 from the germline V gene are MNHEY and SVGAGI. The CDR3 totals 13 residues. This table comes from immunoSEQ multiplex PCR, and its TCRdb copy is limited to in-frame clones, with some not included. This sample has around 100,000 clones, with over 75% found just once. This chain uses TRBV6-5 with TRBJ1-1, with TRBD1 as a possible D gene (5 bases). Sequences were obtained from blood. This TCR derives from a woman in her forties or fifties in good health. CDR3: CASRVTVNTEAFF. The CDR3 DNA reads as TGTGCCAGCAGAGTGACAGTTAACACTGAAGCTTTCTTT.